Presented here are 20 T cell receptor beta chains from one specimen sequenced in a study of blood T cell repertoires in COVID-19. Assay: immunoSEQ multiplex PCR; the TCRdb copy retains only in-frame clones and omits some. This table has about 160,000 clones, 75% to 90% appearing once. The specimen sequenced was peripheral blood. The receptors were gathered from a human donor with acute or convalescent COVID-19. The donor label of this sample is uncertain.

This chain joins TRBV7-3 and TRBJ1-5, with 8 bases identical to TRBD1. This CDR3 spans 15 amino acids. V trimming: 7 bases; J trimming: 0 bases; junction bases outside the gene matches: 5. CDR1 and CDR2 from the germline V gene are SGHTA and FQGTGA. This chain's CDR3 is CASILDRDSNQPQHF. As DNA, the CDR3 is TGTGCCAGCATACTGGACAGGGATAGCAATCAGCCCCAGCATTTT.

As concerns this clone: Other DNA sequences from this sample encode an identical CDR3 as well. The chain recombines TRBV6-1 with TRBJ1-2; D may be TRBD1 (5 bases). From germline, CDR1 is MNHNS and CDR2 SASEGT. The CDR3 is 14 amino acids. Trimming took 3 bases from V and 2 from J, leaving 10 bases between them. The CDR3 nucleotides are TGTGCCAGCAGTGATACAGGCGGAAACTATGGCTACACCTTC. Protein product: CASSDTGGNYGYTF.

The rearrangement links TRBV2 to TRBJ2-1, with D possibly being TRBD1 (6 bases). V was trimmed by 1 base and J by 6 bases, leaving 13 bases between them. Germline CDR1 is SNHLY and CDR2 is FYNNEI. The CDR3 is 15 amino acids. CDR3 in DNA: TGTGCCAGCAGTGAAGAGGCACTACAGGGCAATGAGCAGTTCTTC. Its protein is CASSEEALQGNEQFF.

J is TRBJ1-4 and V is TRBV2; TRBD1 matches 7 bases. Germline trimming cut 6 bases from V and 5 bases from J; bases unmatched to any gene: 6. The germline gives CDR1 SNHLY, CDR2 FYNNEI. CDR3 length: 14 amino acids. CDR3 loop: CASRWTGTNEKLFF. DNA for the CDR3: TGTGCCAGCAGGTGGACAGGTACGAATGAAAAACTGTTTTTT. The whole variable domain, filled in from reference TRBV2 and TRBJ1-4, reads EPEVTQTPSHQVTQMGQEVILRCVPISNHLYFYWYRQILGQKVEFLVSFYNNEISEKSEIFDDQFSVERPDGSNFTLKIRSTKLEDSAMYFCASRWTGTNEKLFFGSGTQLSVL.

The rearrangement joins TRBV14 to TRBJ1-2; the D gene is possibly TRBD1 (5 bases). With 4 bases removed from V and 2 bases from J, the gap between germline ends came to 17 bases. CDR3 length: 16 amino acids. CDR1 and CDR2 from the germline V gene are SGHDN and FVKESK. As DNA, the CDR3 is TGTGCCAGCAGCCCCGGAGGGACGGGGAAAAACTATGGCTACACCTTC. Translated, it gives CASSPGGTGKNYGYTF.

The chain uses TRBV18 and TRBJ2-3, with TRBD1 matching over 8 bases. J was trimmed by 4 bases and V by 3 bases; bases with no gene match: 9. The CDR3 covers 16 residues. Germline CDR1 reads KGHSH; CDR2 reads LQKENI. The CDR3 coding sequence is TGTGCCAGCTCACCGGCCGGGACAGGATTTCCAGATACGCAGTATTTT. Translation gives CASSPAGTGFPDTQYF.

V gene TRBV14 combines with J gene TRBJ1-1, with 9 bases lining up with TRBD1. V lost 4 bases and J lost 2; bases outside the gene matches: 5. The CDR3 is 15 amino acids. The germline V gene has CDR1 SGHDN and CDR2 FVKESK. The CDR3 region has the DNA TGTGCCAGCAGCCCCCGGGACAGGGTCAACACTGAAGCTTTCTTT. It encodes CASSPRDRVNTEAFF.

The V call is TRBV6-2 or TRBV6-3, the J call TRBJ1-5; D gene unclear. With 4 bases removed from V and 6 bases from J, the gap between germline ends came to 7 bases. The germline gives CDR1 MNHEY, CDR2 SVGEGT. The CDR3 sequence is 12 residues long. Here the CDR3 reads CASSSRRQPQHF. CDR3 nucleotides: TGTGCCAGCAGTTCCCGTCGTCAGCCCCAGCATTTT.

This clone appeared a single time. This chain connects TRBV28 to TRBJ1-1; TRBD1 matches 9 bases. This CDR3 is built from 15 residues. V lost 5 bases to trimming and J lost 5 bases; unmatched junction nucleotides: 9. Germline V gives CDR1 MDHEN, CDR2 SYDVKM. The CDR3 coding sequence is TGTGCCAGCAGTCCTAGTACAGGGGGCCGGACTGAAGCTTTCTTT. It specifies CASSPSTGGRTEAFF.

This chain joins TRBV19 and TRBJ1-5, with 10 bases identical to TRBD1. This CDR3 contains 15 residues. The V segment lost 7 bases and the J segment 6 bases; nucleotides outside the gene matches: 9. Per germline, CDR1 LNHDA and CDR2 SQIVND (reference sequence). The CDR3 DNA sequence: TGTGCCAGTACCCTGGGGGACAGGGGAAGTCAGCCCCAGCATTTT. This translates into CASTLGDRGSQPQHF.

V and J are TRBV6-1 and TRBJ1-2, with TRBD1 matching over 9 bases. CDR1 is MNHNS, CDR2 SASEGT, per germline. CDR3 size: 14 residues. V gave up 2 bases and J gave up 7 bases; unmatched junction bases: 5. CDR3 residues: CASSETGTGLGYTF. CDR3 nucleotides: TGTGCCAGCAGTGAAACAGGGACAGGGCTTGGCTACACCTTC.

This clone was seen a single time. The chain uses TRBV3-1 (or the pseudogene TRBV3-2) and TRBJ2-2; D unresolved. The CDR3 has 15 amino acids. Germline values: CDR1 LGHDT, CDR2 YNNKEL (reference sequence). V lost 1 base and J lost 1, with 7 bases in between. The CDR3 here is CASSQVGRNTGELFF. In DNA form, the CDR3 reads TGTGCCAGCAGCCAAGTTGGTAGGAACACCGGGGAGCTGTTTTTT.

This clone was seen only once. J is TRBJ2-3 and V is TRBV5-4, with 11 positions matching TRBD2. Looked up from germline, CDR1 is SGHNT and CDR2 is YYREEE (reference sequence). This CDR3 is 16 amino acids long. V lost 4 bases and J lost 6; bases outside the gene matches: 10. CDR3 region: CASSEPSGGRRDTQYF. In DNA form, the CDR3 reads TGTGCCAGCAGCGAACCTAGCGGGGGGCGACGGGATACGCAGTATTTT.

This clone was seen a single time. The V gene is TRBV12-5, the J gene TRBJ1-1; 9 bases align to TRBD1. V shed 2 bases and J 4 bases; nucleotides not matched to a gene: 26. Germline values: CDR1 LGHNT, CDR2 FRNRAP. The CDR3 is 22 residues long. Here the CDR3 reads CASGLRIRDRVLSVSRITEAFF. The CDR3 DNA sequence: TGTGCTAGTGGTTTGCGTATCCGGGACAGGGTGTTATCAGTCTCTCGGATCACTGAAGCTTTCTTT.

This rearrangement joins TRBV10-3 to TRBJ2-1, with 7 bases identical to TRBD1. CDR1 and CDR2 from the germline V gene are ENHRY and SYGVKD. The V gene end was trimmed by 3 bases and the J gene end by 5 bases; junction bases not matched to a gene: 13. This CDR3 is 17 amino acids long. CDR3 bases: TGTGCCATCAGTGACGTTAGGCAGGGGGTATGGGACAATGAGCAGTTCTTC. Encoded protein: CAISDVRQGVWDNEQFF.

In the case of this clone: This sample includes further DNA sequences coding for the same CDR3. CDR3 protein: CASSSGQGNTGELFF. For the CDR3, the DNA is TGTGCCAGCAGCTCCGGACAGGGAAACACCGGGGAGCTGTTTTTT. J is TRBJ2-2 and V is TRBV7-9; 8 bases match TRBD1. Germline lookup yields CDR1 SEHNR and CDR2 FQNEAQ (reference sequence). J was trimmed by 2 bases and V by 4 bases; bases with no gene match: 3. The CDR3 is 15 residues long.

This clone appeared once. The gene calls are TRBV23-1 and TRBJ1-1, with 8 bases matching TRBD1. TRBV23-1 is reported as an ORF; its role is uncertain. There are 16 residues in the CDR3. V lost 0 bases, J lost 4 bases, and 7 bases stayed unmatched. CDR3 sequence: CASSQSDRGFGTEAFF. The CDR3 DNA sequence: TGCGCCAGCAGTCAATCCGACAGGGGATTTGGCACTGAAGCTTTCTTT.

This sequence joins TRBV18 and TRBJ2-1; 9 bases align to TRBD1. Losses at the gene ends were 2 bases for V and 4 bases for J; bases not matched to a gene: 3. CDR3 length: 15 amino acids. Germline lookup yields CDR1 KGHSH and CDR2 LQKENI. The CDR3 protein is CASSPRTGEYNEQFF. CDR3 nucleotide sequence: TGTGCCAGCTCACCAAGGACAGGGGAATACAATGAGCAGTTCTTC.

CDR3 region: CASSYSRSGSYEQYF. CDR3 bases: TGTGCCAGCAGTTACTCGAGGTCCGGCAGCTACGAGCAGTACTTC. The chain is built from TRBV6-5 and TRBJ2-7; no definite D call. In germline, CDR1 is MNHEY, CDR2 SVGAGI. V lost 0 bases to trimming and J lost 3 bases, with 12 bases between them. The CDR3 consists of 15 residues.

The genes are TRBV5-1 and TRBJ2-7; 10 bases map to TRBD2. Trimming cost V 3 bases and J 2 bases; bases outside gene matches: 8. From germline, CDR1 is SGHRS and CDR2 YFSETQ. CDR3 length: 16 amino acids. The CDR3 sequence: CASSYGLADTTYEQYF. The CDR3, as DNA: TGCGCCAGCAGCTACGGACTAGCGGACACAACCTACGAGCAGTACTTC.